This entry lists 30 T cell receptor beta chains sequenced from one sample in a study of blood T cell repertoires in COVID-19. Generated by immunoSEQ multiplex PCR, the TCRdb table keeps only in-frame clones and is missing some. The data contain 60,000 to 90,000 clones, 74% of them singletons. Sequenced: peripheral blood. Receptors were obtained from a human donor with acute or convalescent COVID-19. The donor label of this sample is uncertain.

The chain links TRBV7-8 to TRBJ1-5; D ambiguous. Germline values: CDR1 SGHVS, CDR2 FQNEAQ. This CDR3 is built from 13 residues. Deletions cut 0 bases from V and 9 bases from J, with 9 bases between. CDR3 amino acids: CASSLARQAPQHF. As DNA, the CDR3 is TGTGCCAGCAGCTTAGCGAGGCAAGCGCCCCAGCATTTT.

The chain joins TRBV2 to TRBJ2-1; D is unresolved. The CDR3 runs 14 residues. Trimming removed 1 base at V and 2 bases at J, with 6 bases between. Germline V gives CDR1 SNHLY, CDR2 FYNNEI. The CDR3 DNA follows: TGTGCCAGCAGTGAAGGGAGCGCCTACAATGAGCAGTTCTTC. Its protein product is CASSEGSAYNEQFF.

This clone occurred a few times. The chain uses TRBV7-9 and TRBJ2-4, with 11 positions matching TRBD2. The CDR3 loop spans 17 amino acids. The V and J ends lost 3 bases and 0 bases, in that order; junction bases with no gene match: 4. Germline V lookup: CDR1 SEHNR, CDR2 FQNEAQ (reference sequence). The CDR3 DNA follows: TGTGCCAGCAGCTTTTCTAGCGGGGGGCTAGCCAAAAACATTCAGTACTTC. Protein sequence: CASSFSSGGLAKNIQYF.

The rearrangement joins TRBV20-1 to TRBJ2-7; TRBD2 agrees at 8 bases. V trimming: 4 bases; J trimming: 4 bases; junction bases outside the gene matches: 0. The CDR3 runs 11 residues. Germline CDR1 and CDR2: DFQATT and SNEGSKA (reference sequence). The chain's CDR3 is CSATSGYEQYF. CDR3 DNA sequence: TGCAGTGCTACTAGCGGGTACGAGCAGTACTTC.

The chain is built from TRBV12-5 and TRBJ2-2; D is perhaps TRBD1 (6 bases). Looked up from germline, CDR1 is LGHNT and CDR2 is FRNRAP. The length of the CDR3 is 19 residues. The V end was cut by 0 bases, the J end by 0 bases, with 17 bases between. CDR3 loop: CASGLVVPPDSSNTGELFF. The CDR3 DNA is TGTGCTAGTGGTTTGGTAGTCCCGCCGGACAGCTCGAACACCGGGGAGCTGTTTTTT.

The J gene is TRBJ1-3, the V gene TRBV10-3; weak D call: TRBD1 (5 bases). V was pared by 2 bases and J by 4 bases, with 15 bases between. Germline loops: CDR1 ENHRY, CDR2 SYGVKD. The CDR3 loop spans 16 amino acids. This CDR3 reads CAISEPLGAHGNTIYF. The CDR3 nucleotides read TGTGCCATCAGTGAGCCGCTTGGGGCCCACGGAAACACCATATATTTT.

This clone is medium-sized within its sample. The V call is TRBV5-4, the J call TRBJ2-2; 8 bases map to TRBD1. CDR3 size: 17 residues. Looked up from germline, CDR1 is SGHNT and CDR2 is YYREEE (reference sequence). V lost 0 bases and J lost 0; bases outside the gene matches: 4. The CDR3 bases are TGTGCCAGCAGCTTGGGGGACAGGCATCCGAACACCGGGGAGCTGTTTTTT. Amino acids: CASSLGDRHPNTGELFF.

The chain employs TRBV18 and TRBJ1-4; TRBD1 matches at 7 bases. Germline V gene sequence: CDR1 KGHSH, CDR2 LQKENI. Germline trimming cut 3 bases from V and 5 bases from J; bases unmatched to any gene: 3. The CDR3 totals 14 residues. The CDR3 nucleotides are TGTGCCAGCTCACCGGACAGGTCAAATGAAAAACTGTTTTTT. It translates to CASSPDRSNEKLFF.

The chain is built from TRBV6-5 and TRBJ2-5, with a weak D call TRBD2 (5 bases). Germline-derived CDR1 and CDR2 are MNHEY and SVGAGI. The CDR3 has 13 amino acids. Trimming removed 8 bases at V and 2 bases at J, with 12 bases between. The CDR3 protein is CASSFRGQETQYF. The CDR3 nucleotides read TGTGCCAGCTCTTTTCGGGGTCAAGAGACCCAGTACTTC.

The rearrangement joins TRBV15 to TRBJ2-7; TRBD1 matches 11 bases. The length of the CDR3 is 14 residues. With V trimmed by 6 bases and J by 4 bases, 5 bases remained unmatched. Per the germline V gene, CDR1 is LNHNV and CDR2 is YYDKDF (reference sequence). CDR3 nucleotides: TGTGCCACCAGTACGGACAGGGGGCAATACGAGCAGTACTTC. Its protein product is CATSTDRGQYEQYF. The full variable domain, its missing parts supplied by reference TRBV15 and TRBJ2-7, is DAMVIQNPRYQVTQFGKPVTLSCSQTLNHNVMYWYQQKSSQAPKLLFHYYDKDFNNEADTPDNFQSRRPNTSFCFLDIRSPGLGDTAMYLCATSTDRGQYEQYFGPGTRLTVT.

This clone was picked up many times. The rearrangement uses TRBV12-3 or TRBV12-4 and TRBJ1-2; D unresolved. This CDR3 spans 13 amino acids. Trimming shortened V by 6 bases and J by 3 bases, and 11 bases separated the two germline ends. CDR3 region: CASSGGRDYGYTF. The CDR3 DNA reads as TGTGCCAGCAGCGGTGGGAGGGACTATGGCTACACCTTC.

This clone was detected only once. The V gene is TRBV3-1 (or the pseudogene TRBV3-2), the J gene TRBJ2-2; 13 nucleotides agree with TRBD2. V gave up 5 bases and J gave up 7 bases; unmatched junction bases: 7. Germline V lookup: CDR1 LGHDT, CDR2 YNNKEL (reference sequence). CDR3 size: 16 residues. CDR3 DNA: TGTGCCAGCAGCTTAAGGACTAGCGGGAGACTCGGGGAGCTGTTTTTT. Translation gives CASSLRTSGRLGELFF.

The rearrangement links TRBV2 to TRBJ2-7, with D tentatively TRBD2 (5 bases). Per germline, CDR1 SNHLY and CDR2 FYNNEI. V lost 7 bases to trimming and J lost 4 bases, with 14 bases between them. The CDR3 consists of 13 residues. The CDR3 nucleotides read TGTGCCAGCACTCACGGAGAGGGTTACGAGCAGTACTTC. It encodes CASTHGEGYEQYF.

The rearrangement uses TRBV5-1 and TRBJ1-6; the match to TRBD1 covers 11 bases. The germline CDR1 and CDR2 sequences are SGHRS and YFSETQ. CDR3 length: 16 amino acids. V lost 0 bases to trimming and J lost 6 bases; unmatched junction nucleotides: 2. CDR3 in amino acids: CASSLAGTGGNSPLHF. The CDR3, as DNA: TGCGCCAGCAGCTTGGCCGGGACAGGGGGTAATTCACCCCTCCACTTT.

Worth noting for this clone: The germline gene is not matched at one end of the junction; a read error may be the cause. The rearrangement uses TRBV7-7 and TRBJ2-2; 8 bases are a match to TRBD1. This CDR3 has 15 amino acids. Looked up from germline, CDR1 is SSHAT and CDR2 is FNYEAQ (reference sequence). In nucleotides, the CDR3 is TGTGCTAGCAGCCCCCAGACAGGGGTAACCGGGGAGCTGTTTTTT. As protein: CASSPQTGVTGELFF. The whole variable domain, remainder taken from reference TRBV7-7 and TRBJ2-2, is GAGVSQSPRYKVTKRGQDVTLRCDPISSHATLYWYQQALGQGPEFLTYFNYEAQPDKSGLPSDRFSAERPEGSISTLTIQRTEQRDSAMYRCASSPQTGVTGELFFGEGSRLTVL.

The chain recombines TRBV5-1 with TRBJ2-3, with TRBD2 matching 13 bases. The CDR3 sequence is 18 residues long. In germline, CDR1 is SGHRS, CDR2 YFSETQ. With V trimmed by 4 bases and J by 2 bases, 10 bases remained unmatched. The CDR3 DNA reads TGCGCCAGCAGCCCCACTAGCGGGAGGGCCCCAAACACAGATACGCAGTATTTT. It yields the protein CASSPTSGRAPNTDTQYF.

CDR3 region: CASSPHSGLSEQYF. DNA for the CDR3: TGTGCCAGCAGTCCGCACTCGGGACTTTCCGAGCAGTACTTC. V is TRBV28 and J is TRBJ2-7, with D possibly being TRBD2 (6 bases). Trimming pared 5 bases from V and 6 bases from J, leaving 17 bases between. The length of the CDR3 is 14 residues. The germline CDR1 and CDR2 sequences are MDHEN and SYDVKM. Full variable domain (missing parts from reference TRBV28 and TRBJ2-7): DVKVTQSSRYLVKRTGEKVFLECVQDMDHENMFWYRQDPGLGLRLIYFSYDVKMKEKGDIPEGYSVSREKKERFSLILESASTNQTSMYLCASSPHSGLSEQYFGPGTRLTVT.

This clone appeared a single time. V and J are TRBV28 and TRBJ1-2, with D maybe TRBD1 (5 bases). The V gene lost 6 bases and the J gene lost 2 bases, with 22 bases spanning the gap. The CDR3 is 17 amino acids. Germline CDR1 reads MDHEN; CDR2 reads SYDVKM. The CDR3 is CASRTGGEGFKNYGYTF. The CDR3 DNA sequence: TGTGCCAGCAGGACGGGGGGTGAGGGTTTTAAAAACTATGGCTACACCTTC.

The rearrangement links TRBV5-1 to TRBJ2-3; TRBD2 matches 16 bases. Losses at the gene ends were 5 bases for V and 7 bases for J; bases not matched to a gene: 7. In germline, CDR1 is SGHRS, CDR2 YFSETQ. The CDR3 length is 16 residues. The DNA of the CDR3 is TGCGCCAGCAGACCCGGGACTAGCGGGGGGGCGAATACGCAGTATTTT. Translating it yields CASRPGTSGGANTQYF.

V gene TRBV10-3 combines with J gene TRBJ2-1; TRBD2 matches at 13 bases. Germline CDR1 reads ENHRY; CDR2 reads SYGVKD. J lost 1 base, V lost 2 bases, and 5 bases had no gene match. The CDR3 contains 18 residues. In nucleotides, the CDR3 is TGTGCCATCAGTGAGGGACTAGCGGGAGTAGTGTCCTACAATGAGCAGTTCTTC. It is translated as CAISEGLAGVVSYNEQFF.

This clone has a handful of counts. The V gene is TRBV7-2, the J gene TRBJ2-1, with 10 bases identical to TRBD2. Looked up from germline, CDR1 is SGHTA and CDR2 is FQGNSA. The CDR3 extends over 14 amino acids. With 1 base clipped from V and 15 bases from J, the junction kept 9 bases outside the gene matches. Written as DNA, the CDR3 is TGTGCCAGCAGCTTAGTCGTAGCGGGGGGTGATATGTTCTTC. It yields the protein CASSLVVAGGDMFF. The full variable domain, with the rest looked up from reference TRBV7-2 and TRBJ2-1, is GAGVSQSPSNKVTEKGKDVELRCDPISGHTALYWYRQSLGQGLEFLIYFQGNSAPDKSGLPSDRFSAERTGGSVSTLTIQRTQQEDSAVYLCASSLVVAGGDMFFGPGTRLTVL.

The genes are TRBV5-1 and TRBJ1-5, with 8 bases matching TRBD1. The CDR3 totals 16 residues. Trimming at V came to 4 bases and at J to 6 bases, leaving 12 bases not matched to a gene. CDR1 is SGHRS, CDR2 YFSETQ, per germline. This CDR3 is CASSPGQGGNGQPQHF. In DNA form, the CDR3 reads TGCGCCAGCAGCCCCGGACAGGGAGGTAACGGTCAGCCCCAGCATTTT.

V gene TRBV28 combines with J gene TRBJ2-1, with TRBD2 matching 8 bases. Germline V gene data show CDR1 as MDHEN and CDR2 as SYDVKM. V dropped 4 bases and J dropped 5; count of bases not matched to a gene: 4. The CDR3 has 14 amino acids. CDR3 sequence reads: CASSSGGPNNEQFF. DNA for the CDR3: TGTGCCAGCAGTTCGGGGGGGCCCAACAATGAGCAGTTCTTC. Full variable domain (rest looked up from reference TRBV28 and TRBJ2-1): DVKVTQSSRYLVKRTGEKVFLECVQDMDHENMFWYRQDPGLGLRLIYFSYDVKMKEKGDIPEGYSVSREKKERFSLILESASTNQTSMYLCASSSGGPNNEQFFGPGTRLTVL.

CDR3 in DNA: TGTGCCAGCAGCGGTAGGAGGAACACTGAAGCTTTCTTT. It specifies CASSGRRNTEAFF. V and J are TRBV7-3 and TRBJ1-1; D is unresolved. V lost 5 bases and J 1 base, leaving 8 bases between the germline ends. Germline assignment: CDR1 SGHTA and CDR2 FQGTGA. The CDR3 has 13 amino acids. Full variable domain (rest looked up from reference TRBV7-3 and TRBJ1-1): GAGVSQTPSNKVTEKGKYVELRCDPISGHTALYWYRQSLGQGPEFLIYFQGTGAADDSGLPNDRFFAVRPEGSVSTLKIQRTERGDSAVYLCASSGRRNTEAFFGQGTRLTVV.

This clone was recorded once. The chain is built from TRBV27 and TRBJ1-1, with 8 bases fitting TRBD1. Germline values: CDR1 MNHEY, CDR2 SMNVEV (reference sequence). With V trimmed by 8 bases and J by 5 bases, 4 bases remained unmatched. CDR3 length: 12 amino acids. DNA for the CDR3: TGTGCCAGCCGACAGGGGAGGACTGAAGCTTTCTTT. This codes for CASRQGRTEAFF.

The CDR3 loop reads CSVEDHGFTQYF. CDR3 nucleotides: TGCAGCGTTGAAGATCACGGGTTCACCCAGTACTTC. This rearrangement joins TRBV29-1 to TRBJ2-5, with no clear D. This CDR3 is built from 12 residues. Trimming took 0 bases from V and 8 from J, leaving 10 bases between them. Germline values: CDR1 SQVTM, CDR2 ANQGSEA.

The chain has TRBV2 and TRBJ1-1, with TRBD1 matching over 9 bases. Looked up from germline, CDR1 is SNHLY and CDR2 is FYNNEI. V lost 0 bases and J lost 5; bases outside the gene matches: 7. This CDR3 comprises 16 residues. The CDR3 here is CASSEAGTGFGTEAFF. CDR3 nucleotides: TGTGCCAGCAGTGAAGCGGGGACAGGGTTCGGGACTGAAGCTTTCTTT.

This chain uses TRBV7-2 with TRBJ1-1; D is unclear. The CDR3 has 13 amino acids. CDR1 and CDR2 from the germline V gene are SGHTA and FQGNSA. Trimming removed 6 bases at V and 6 bases at J, with 14 bases between. CDR3 coding DNA: TGTGCCAGCAGTCTAGCGGGGATACCTGAAGCTTTCTTT. It specifies CASSLAGIPEAFF. Full variable domain (rest looked up from reference TRBV7-2 and TRBJ1-1): GAGVSQSPSNKVTEKGKDVELRCDPISGHTALYWYRQSLGQGLEFLIYFQGNSAPDKSGLPSDRFSAERTGGSVSTLTIQRTQQEDSAVYLCASSLAGIPEAFFGQGTRLTVV.

The chain joins TRBV12-3 or TRBV12-4 to TRBJ1-1; a possible D gene is TRBD1 (5 bases). The CDR3 length is 12 residues. V was clipped by 5 bases and J by 5 bases, with 9 bases between them. CDR3: CASSGDWTEAFF. CDR3 DNA: TGTGCCAGCAGTGGGGACTGGACTGAAGCTTTCTTT.

To note about this clone: One junction end does not reproduce the germline sequence, and a read error may be involved. The chain couples TRBV3-1 (or the pseudogene TRBV3-2) to TRBJ2-1; 9 positions match TRBD2. Germline V gives CDR1 LGHDT, CDR2 YNNKEL (reference sequence). This CDR3 has 16 amino acids. CDR3 residues: CASSQDISPRSGSRLF. For the CDR3, the DNA is TGTGCCAGCAGCCAAGACATCTCACCACGTAGCGGGAGCCGGCTCTTC.